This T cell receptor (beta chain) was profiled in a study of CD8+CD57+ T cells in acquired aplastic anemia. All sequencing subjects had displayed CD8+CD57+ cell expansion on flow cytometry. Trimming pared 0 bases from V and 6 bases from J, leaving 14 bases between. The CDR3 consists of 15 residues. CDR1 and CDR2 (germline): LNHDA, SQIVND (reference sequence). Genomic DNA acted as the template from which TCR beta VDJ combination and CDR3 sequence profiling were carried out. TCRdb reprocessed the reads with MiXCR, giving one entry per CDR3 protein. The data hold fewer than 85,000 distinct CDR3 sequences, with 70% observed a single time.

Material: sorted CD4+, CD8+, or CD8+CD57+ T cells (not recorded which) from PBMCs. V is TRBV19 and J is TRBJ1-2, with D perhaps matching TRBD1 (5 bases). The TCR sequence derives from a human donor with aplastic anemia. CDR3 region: CASSIDLGDENGYTF. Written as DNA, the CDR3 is TGTGCCAGTAGTATAGATTTGGGGGATGAGAATGGCTACACCTTC.